The 28 T cell receptor beta chains given below trace back to one sample, sequenced in a study of blood T cell repertoires in COVID-19. Measured with immunoSEQ multiplex PCR; TCRdb has only the in-frame clones, and not every one. This sample has about 97,000 clones, with roughly 81% found just once. Sequencing input: peripheral blood. The receptors here all came from a man aged 40-55 years with active or convalescent COVID-19.

This chain uses TRBV7-9 with TRBJ1-2; D call uncertain. This CDR3 spans 13 amino acids. Germline V gene lookup returns CDR1 SEHNR and CDR2 FQNEAQ (reference sequence). Trimming left V 4 bases short and J 3 bases short, with 9 bases between. The CDR3 DNA reads as TGTGCCAGCAGCTCGTCCGGGGACTATGGCTACACCTTC. This gives the protein CASSSSGDYGYTF. The whole variable domain, remainder taken from reference TRBV7-9 and TRBJ1-2, is DTGVSQNPRHKITKRGQNVTFRCDPISEHNRLYWYRQTLGQGPEFLTYFQNEAQLEKSRLLSDRFSAERPKGSFSTLEIQRTEQGDSAMYLCASSSSGDYGYTFGSGTRLTVV.

This chain connects TRBV6-2 or TRBV6-3 to TRBJ1-5; a possible D gene is TRBD1 (6 bases). CDR1 and CDR2 from the germline V gene are MNHEY and SVGEGT. Trimming stripped 2 bases from V and 5 bases from J, with 13 bases between. The CDR3 is made up of 15 amino acids. The CDR3 sequence is CASSYGIRGDQPQHF. The CDR3 DNA follows: TGTGCCAGCAGTTACGGGATCAGGGGCGATCAGCCCCAGCATTTT.

This clone was picked up one time. J is TRBJ2-1 and V is TRBV5-6; D remains unclear. This CDR3 has 15 amino acids. The V and J ends lost 0 bases and 0 bases respectively, with 7 bases between them. Germline lookup yields CDR1 SGHDT and CDR2 YYEEEE. The CDR3 bases are TGTGCCAGCAGCTTGGATCTGAGCTCCTACAATGAGCAGTTCTTC. Protein product: CASSLDLSSYNEQFF.

This rearrangement joins TRBV20-1 to TRBJ1-5; TRBD1 is a possible D gene (6 bases). The CDR3 spans 13 residues. CDR1 is DFQATT, CDR2 SNEGSKA, per germline (reference sequence). V dropped 3 bases and J dropped 4 bases, with 10 bases sitting between them. The CDR3 coding sequence is TGCAGTGCTAGTAGACAGGATAATCAGCCCCAGCATTTT. Its protein is CSASRQDNQPQHF.

The V call is TRBV4-3, the J call TRBJ2-7, with 12 bases fitting TRBD1. Germline V gives CDR1 LGHNA, CDR2 YSLEER. V was pared by 4 bases and J by 5 bases, with 6 bases of the junction left unmatched. The CDR3 extends over 15 amino acids. The CDR3 loop is CASSRGQGASNEQYF. In DNA form, the CDR3 reads TGCGCCAGCAGCCGGGGACAGGGGGCTTCAAACGAGCAGTACTTC.

The rearrangement links TRBV6-5 to TRBJ1-3, with a weak D call TRBD1 (5 bases). CDR1 and CDR2 from the germline V gene are MNHEY and SVGAGI. The CDR3 is made up of 14 amino acids. V was shortened by 0 bases and J by 4 bases, with 7 bases between the two germline ends. In DNA, the CDR3 is TGTGCCAGCAGTTACTCTACAGGAGGAAACACCATATATTTT. As protein: CASSYSTGGNTIYF.

CDR3: CASSLSSGGSTEAFF. The CDR3 DNA follows: TGTGCCAGCAGTTTATCGTCGGGAGGAAGCACTGAAGCTTTCTTT. The V gene is TRBV27, the J gene TRBJ1-1, with D uncertain. The germline V and J ends were trimmed by 0 bases and 4 bases, with 12 bases remaining between them. The length of the CDR3 is 15 residues. The germline V gene encodes CDR1 MNHEY and CDR2 SMNVEV (reference sequence).

At least ten counts were recorded for this clone. CDR3 coding DNA: TGTGCCTGGACCGGGAGCCTAGCGCGGACCGGGGAGCTGTTTTTT. Amino acids: CAWTGSLARTGELFF. This sequence joins TRBV30 and TRBJ2-2, with D tentatively TRBD2 (6 bases). CDR3 length equals 15 residues. V was pared by 4 bases and J by 5 bases, with 17 bases between. Germline lookup yields CDR1 GTSNPN and CDR2 SVGIG (reference sequence).

The chain is built from TRBV6-1 and TRBJ1-4, with D maybe TRBD1 (6 bases). Germline V gene data show CDR1 as MNHNS and CDR2 as SASEGT. Trimming removed 2 bases from V and 2 bases from J, with 6 bases in between. The CDR3 length is 14 residues. The CDR3 DNA is TGTGCCAGCAGTGAAAGGGGGACTAATGAAAAACTGTTTTTT. It encodes CASSERGTNEKLFF.

This clone was found once. Additional DNA sequences in this sample encode the identical CDR3. The chain joins TRBV6-5 to TRBJ1-1; D gene unclear. The CDR3 is made up of 13 amino acids. Germline V gene lookup returns CDR1 MNHEY and CDR2 SVGAGI. Trimming cost V 2 bases and J 1 base, with 5 bases left between them. The CDR3 spells CASSYGQNTEAFF. The DNA of the CDR3 is TGTGCCAGCAGTTACGGGCAGAACACTGAAGCTTTCTTT.

This sequence joins TRBV5-1 and TRBJ2-2; 9 nucleotides match TRBD2. The CDR3 runs to 16 residues. V trimming: 4 bases; J trimming: 6 bases; junction bases outside the gene matches: 10. Germline V lookup: CDR1 SGHRS, CDR2 YFSETQ. CDR3 coding DNA: TGCGCCAGCAGCCCGGACCTAGCGGGGATTGCCGGGGAGCTGTTTTTT. Amino acid sequence: CASSPDLAGIAGELFF.

This clone was picked up a small number of times. Written as DNA, the CDR3 is TGTGCCAGCAGTTTTCTCCCCGCAGATACGCAGTATTTT. This encodes CASSFLPADTQYF. The chain employs TRBV6-2 or TRBV6-3 and TRBJ2-3, with no clear D. V dropped 4 bases and J dropped 4 bases, with 9 bases sitting between them. Germline values: CDR1 MNHEY, CDR2 SVGEGT. CDR3 length equals 13 residues.

The chain has TRBV9 and TRBJ1-4, with 10 bases fitting TRBD1. The germline V gene encodes CDR1 SGDLS and CDR2 YYNGEE. This CDR3 region has 13 residues. V dropped 7 bases and J dropped 3; count of bases not matched to a gene: 0. CDR3 residues: CASGTGANEKLFF. The CDR3 nucleotides are TGTGCCAGCGGGACAGGGGCTAATGAAAAACTGTTTTTT.

This clone was detected a few times. The chain recombines TRBV7-2 with TRBJ1-2; a possible D gene is TRBD1 (5 bases). In germline, CDR1 is SGHTA, CDR2 FQGNSA. The V end was cut by 4 bases, the J end by 8 bases, with 8 bases between. The CDR3 is made up of 11 amino acids. The CDR3 nucleotides are TGTGCCAGCAGCTACGGGGGGGGCTACACCTTC. Translating gives CASSYGGGYTF. Drawing the rest from reference TRBV7-2 and TRBJ1-2, the complete variable domain is GAGVSQSPSNKVTEKGKDVELRCDPISGHTALYWYRQSLGQGLEFLIYFQGNSAPDKSGLPSDRFSAERTGGSVSTLTIQRTQQEDSAVYLCASSYGGGYTFGSGTRLTVV.

V gene TRBV6-1 combines with J gene TRBJ2-2; TRBD2 matches 12 bases. Looked up from germline, CDR1 is MNHNS and CDR2 is SASEGT. The J segment lost 6 bases and the V segment lost 3 bases, leaving 8 bases of the junction unmatched. This CDR3 has 17 residues. CDR3 DNA sequence: TGTGCCAGCAGTGACCCCGGACTAGCGGGAAAATCCGGGGAGCTGTTTTTT. As protein: CASSDPGLAGKSGELFF.

V usage is TRBV6-5 and J usage is TRBJ2-5, with 7 nucleotides matching TRBD1. Germline V CDR1 and CDR2: MNHEY, SVGAGI. The CDR3 is made up of 12 amino acids. J gave up 4 bases and V 5 bases, and 1 base lay outside the gene matches. The CDR3 nucleotides read TGTGCCAGCAGTCGACAGGGAGAGACCCAGTACTTC. This sequence encodes CASSRQGETQYF.

The V call is TRBV6-5, the J call TRBJ1-4; possible D gene TRBD1, 5 bases. The CDR3 runs 13 residues. Deletions cut 5 bases from V and 8 bases from J, with 12 bases between. Germline V gene data show CDR1 as MNHEY and CDR2 as SVGAGI. The CDR3 DNA follows: TGTGCCAGCAGTCCCCGGGGGGAGGAAAAACTGTTTTTT. This codes for CASSPRGEEKLFF.

This clone was seen more than once but under ten times. V usage is TRBV3-1 (or the pseudogene TRBV3-2) and J usage is TRBJ1-4, with 8 bases that match TRBD1. The CDR3 sequence is 14 residues long. Germline trimming cut 8 bases from V and 8 bases from J; bases unmatched to any gene: 10. Germline V CDR1 and CDR2: LGHDT, YNNKEL (reference sequence). CDR3 in amino acids: CASGIRGRWEKLFF. In DNA form, the CDR3 reads TGTGCCAGCGGAATCAGGGGGCGGTGGGAAAAACTGTTTTTT.

The chain uses TRBV12-3 or TRBV12-4 and TRBJ1-6; possibly TRBD1 for D (5 bases). The CDR3 runs to 12 residues. The V end was cut by 6 bases, the J end by 7 bases, with 7 bases between. CDR3 protein: CASSSGNSPLHF. CDR3 DNA: TGTGCCAGCAGCTCAGGGAATTCACCCCTCCACTTT.

This clone was seen only a few times. The chain links TRBV19 to TRBJ1-1, with TRBD1 identical over 12 bases. The CDR3 has 16 amino acids. V was pared by 5 bases and J by 5 bases, with 9 bases of the junction left unmatched. Germline-derived CDR1 and CDR2 are LNHDA and SQIVND (reference sequence). The CDR3 sequence: CASSPGQGAWGTEAFF. CDR3 bases: TGTGCCAGTAGTCCGGGACAGGGGGCGTGGGGGACTGAAGCTTTCTTT.

The chain combines TRBV6-5 with TRBJ1-1; 11 bases align to TRBD1. Trimming cost V 0 bases and J 8 bases; bases outside gene matches: 8. Germline V gene data show CDR1 as MNHEY and CDR2 as SVGAGI. This CDR3 is 16 amino acids long. The CDR3 DNA reads TGTGCCAGCAGTTACTCTCATGGACAGGGGGCAAAAGAAGCTTTCTTT. Its protein product is CASSYSHGQGAKEAFF.

This sequence joins TRBV30 and TRBJ2-3; 8 nucleotides line up with TRBD2. The CDR3 is 14 amino acids. From germline, CDR1 is GTSNPN and CDR2 SVGIG (reference sequence). V lost 0 bases and J lost 1; bases outside the gene matches: 0. The CDR3 loop is CAWSVSGGTDTQYF. The DNA of the CDR3 is TGTGCCTGGAGTGTTAGCGGGGGCACAGATACGCAGTATTTT.

This clone showed up just a few times. The rearrangement joins TRBV2 to TRBJ1-4; D perhaps matches TRBD1 (6 bases). Trimming removed 3 bases from V and 6 bases from J, with 11 bases in between. CDR1 and CDR2 (germline): SNHLY, FYNNEI. The CDR3 spans 14 residues. CDR3 region: CASSDGGQDEKLFF. CDR3 nucleotide sequence: TGTGCCAGCAGTGACGGGGGGCAAGATGAAAAACTGTTTTTT.

The chain links TRBV30 to TRBJ1-6; D may be TRBD1 (5 bases). The CDR3 is 15 residues long. Per germline, CDR1 GTSNPN and CDR2 SVGIG (reference sequence). Deletions cut 2 bases from V and 10 bases from J, with 18 bases between. CDR3: CAWSPLGGLGSPLHF. The DNA for the CDR3 is TGTGCCTGGAGTCCTCTCGGGGGGTTAGGATCACCCCTCCACTTT.

There are a few counts of this clone. This chain links TRBV5-1 with TRBJ2-2; TRBD1 might be the D (5 bases). The V gene's germline CDR1 is SGHRS and CDR2 YFSETQ. CDR3 length: 15 amino acids. Trimming shortened V by 0 bases and J by 4 bases, and 10 bases separated the two germline ends. CDR3 DNA sequence: TGCGCCAGCAGCTTGGTCGGACAAATCACCGGGGAGCTGTTTTTT. It translates to CASSLVGQITGELFF. The complete variable domain, with remaining parts taken from reference TRBV5-1 and TRBJ2-2, reads KAGVTQTPRYLIKTRGQQVTLSCSPISGHRSVSWYQQTPGQGLQFLFEYFSETQRNKGNFPGRFSGRQFSNSRSEMNVSTLELGDSALYLCASSLVGQITGELFFGEGSRLTVL.

The chain is built from TRBV9 and TRBJ2-3; 12 bases align to TRBD2. CDR1 is SGDLS and CDR2 is YYNGEE in the germline V gene. This CDR3 spans 17 amino acids. The V and J ends lost 2 bases and 3 bases, in that order; junction bases with no gene match: 7. In nucleotides, the CDR3 is TGTGCCAGCAGCGTCGATCCTAGCGGGGGGGCAACAGATACGCAGTATTTT. It specifies CASSVDPSGGATDTQYF.

The chain joins TRBV7-2 to TRBJ2-3; no clear D gene. Germline V CDR1 and CDR2: SGHTA, FQGNSA. Trimming removed 2 bases at V and 4 bases at J, with 7 bases between. This CDR3 contains 13 residues. CDR3 in DNA: TGTGCCAGCAGCTTAACTCGGGCAGATACGCAGTATTTT. This encodes CASSLTRADTQYF. Based on the CDR3 plus reference TRBV7-2 and TRBJ2-3, the full variable domain is GAGVSQSPSNKVTEKGKDVELRCDPISGHTALYWYRQSLGQGLEFLIYFQGNSAPDKSGLPSDRFSAERTGGSVSTLTIQRTQQEDSAVYLCASSLTRADTQYFGPGTRLTVL.

The CDR3 region is CASSLLGLAGTNEQFF. CDR3 DNA: TGTGCCAGCAGTTTACTGGGACTAGCGGGGACCAATGAGCAGTTCTTC. J is TRBJ2-1 and V is TRBV27, with 13 bases that match TRBD2. The CDR3 totals 16 residues. Germline V CDR1 and CDR2: MNHEY, SMNVEV (reference sequence). Trimming at V came to 2 bases and at J to 6 bases, leaving 4 bases not matched to a gene.